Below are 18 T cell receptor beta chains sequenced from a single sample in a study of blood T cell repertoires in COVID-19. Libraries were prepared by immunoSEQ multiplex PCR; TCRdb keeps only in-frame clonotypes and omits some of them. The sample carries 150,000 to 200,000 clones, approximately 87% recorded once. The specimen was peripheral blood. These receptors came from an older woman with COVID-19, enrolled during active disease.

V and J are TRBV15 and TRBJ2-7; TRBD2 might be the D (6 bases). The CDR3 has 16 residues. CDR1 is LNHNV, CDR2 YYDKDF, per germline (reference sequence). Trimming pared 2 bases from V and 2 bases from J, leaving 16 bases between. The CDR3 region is CATSRLPGTATYEQYF. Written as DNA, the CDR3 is TGTGCCACCAGCAGACTCCCCGGGACTGCTACCTACGAGCAGTACTTC.

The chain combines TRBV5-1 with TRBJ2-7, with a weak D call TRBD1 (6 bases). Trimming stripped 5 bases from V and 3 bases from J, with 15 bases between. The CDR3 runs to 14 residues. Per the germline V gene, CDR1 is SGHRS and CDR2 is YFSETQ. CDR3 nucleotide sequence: TGCGCCAGCAGTCCGGGACAAACCCTCTACGAGCAGTACTTC. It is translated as CASSPGQTLYEQYF.

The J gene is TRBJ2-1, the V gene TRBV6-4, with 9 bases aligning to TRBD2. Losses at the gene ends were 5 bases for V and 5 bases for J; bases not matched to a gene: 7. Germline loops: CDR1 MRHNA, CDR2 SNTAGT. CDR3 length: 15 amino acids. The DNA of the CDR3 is TGTGCCAGCAGTTTAGCGGGAGTGTGGGACAATGAGCAGTTCTTC. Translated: CASSLAGVWDNEQFF.

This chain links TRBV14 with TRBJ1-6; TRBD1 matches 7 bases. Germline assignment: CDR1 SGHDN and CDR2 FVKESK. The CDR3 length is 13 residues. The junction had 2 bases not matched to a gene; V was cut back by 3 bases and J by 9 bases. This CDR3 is CASSHRGVSPLHF. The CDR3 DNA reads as TGTGCCAGCAGCCACAGGGGGGTTTCACCCCTCCACTTT.

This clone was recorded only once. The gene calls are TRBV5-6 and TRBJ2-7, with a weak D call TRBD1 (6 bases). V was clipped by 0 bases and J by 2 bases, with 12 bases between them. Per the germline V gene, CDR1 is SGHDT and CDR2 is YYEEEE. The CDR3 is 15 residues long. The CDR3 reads CASSLDRGGPYEQYF. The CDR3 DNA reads TGTGCCAGCAGCTTGGACAGAGGGGGACCCTACGAGCAGTACTTC.

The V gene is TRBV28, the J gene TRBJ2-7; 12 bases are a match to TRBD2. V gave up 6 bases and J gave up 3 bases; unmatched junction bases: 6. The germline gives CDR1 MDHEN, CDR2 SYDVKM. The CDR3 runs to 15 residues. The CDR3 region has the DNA TGTGCCAGCAGGCAACCGGGACTAGCGGGCTACGAGCAGTACTTC. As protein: CASRQPGLAGYEQYF.

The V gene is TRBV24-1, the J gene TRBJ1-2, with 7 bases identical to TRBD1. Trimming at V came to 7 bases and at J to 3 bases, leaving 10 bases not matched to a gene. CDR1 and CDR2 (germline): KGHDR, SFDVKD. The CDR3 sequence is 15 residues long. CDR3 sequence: CATRGGAAGDYGYTF. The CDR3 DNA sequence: TGTGCCACCAGAGGGGGCGCGGCTGGCGACTATGGCTACACCTTC.

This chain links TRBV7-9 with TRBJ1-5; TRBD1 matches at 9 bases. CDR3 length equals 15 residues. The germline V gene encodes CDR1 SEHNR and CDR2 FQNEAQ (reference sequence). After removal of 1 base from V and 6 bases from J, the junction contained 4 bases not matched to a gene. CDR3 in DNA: TGTGCCAGCAGCTTAGGACAGGGGGTGGGTCAGCCCCAGCATTTT. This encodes CASSLGQGVGQPQHF.

The chain's CDR3 is CAWSVGGTGGIGTEAFF. The DNA for the CDR3 is TGTGCCTGGAGTGTCGGAGGGACAGGGGGTATTGGGACTGAAGCTTTCTTT. This rearrangement joins TRBV30 to TRBJ1-1; 11 nucleotides match TRBD1. The CDR3 covers 17 residues. The trim removed 0 bases at V and 5 bases at J, leaving 11 bases unmatched. Germline V CDR1 and CDR2: GTSNPN, SVGIG (reference sequence).

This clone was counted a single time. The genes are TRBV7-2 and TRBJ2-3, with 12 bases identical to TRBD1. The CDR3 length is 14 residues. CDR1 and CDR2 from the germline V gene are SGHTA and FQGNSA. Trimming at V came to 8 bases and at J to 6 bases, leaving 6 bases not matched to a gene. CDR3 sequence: CASCRDRGHDTQYF. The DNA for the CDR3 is TGTGCCAGCTGCAGGGACAGGGGGCACGATACGCAGTATTTT.

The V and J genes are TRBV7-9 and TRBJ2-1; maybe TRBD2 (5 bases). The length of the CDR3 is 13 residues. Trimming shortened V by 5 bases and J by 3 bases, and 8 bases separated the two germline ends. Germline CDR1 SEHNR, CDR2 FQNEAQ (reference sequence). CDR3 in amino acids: CASSQGLYNEQFF. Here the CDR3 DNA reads TGTGCCAGCAGCCAAGGACTCTACAATGAGCAGTTCTTC.

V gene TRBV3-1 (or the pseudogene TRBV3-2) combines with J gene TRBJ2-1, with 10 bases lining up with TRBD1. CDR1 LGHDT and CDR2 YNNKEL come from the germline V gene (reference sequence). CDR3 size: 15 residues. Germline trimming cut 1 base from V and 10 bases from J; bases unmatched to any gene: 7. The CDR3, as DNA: TGTGCCAGCAGCCAAGTTGGACAGGGGGAAGGCGAGCAGTTCTTC. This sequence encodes CASSQVGQGEGEQFF.

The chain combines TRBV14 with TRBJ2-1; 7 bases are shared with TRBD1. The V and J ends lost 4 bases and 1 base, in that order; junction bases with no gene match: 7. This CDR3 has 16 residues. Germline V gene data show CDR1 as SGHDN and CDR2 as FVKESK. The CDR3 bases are TGTGCCAGCAGCCCGTCGACAGGGCAATCCTACAATGAGCAGTTCTTC. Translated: CASSPSTGQSYNEQFF.

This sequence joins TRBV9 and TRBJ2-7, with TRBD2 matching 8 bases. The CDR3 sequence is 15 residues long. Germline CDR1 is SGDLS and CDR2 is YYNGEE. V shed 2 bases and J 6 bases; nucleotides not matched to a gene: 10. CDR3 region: CASSVKIAGMVEQYF. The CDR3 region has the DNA TGTGCCAGCAGCGTTAAAATAGCGGGAATGGTCGAGCAGTACTTC.

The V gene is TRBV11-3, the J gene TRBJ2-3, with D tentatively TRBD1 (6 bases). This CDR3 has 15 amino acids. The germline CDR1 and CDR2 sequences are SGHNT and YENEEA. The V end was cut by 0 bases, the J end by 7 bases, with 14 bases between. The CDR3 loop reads CASSLDPLDRNTQYF. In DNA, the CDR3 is TGTGCCAGCAGCTTAGATCCCCTCGACAGGAATACGCAGTATTTT.

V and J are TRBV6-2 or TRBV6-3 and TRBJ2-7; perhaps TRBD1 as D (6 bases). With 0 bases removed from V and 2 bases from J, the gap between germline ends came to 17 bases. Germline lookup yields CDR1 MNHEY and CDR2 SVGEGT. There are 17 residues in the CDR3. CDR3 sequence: CASSYSYRTDRTYEQYF. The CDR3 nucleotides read TGTGCCAGCAGTTACTCCTATAGGACCGACAGGACCTACGAGCAGTACTTC.

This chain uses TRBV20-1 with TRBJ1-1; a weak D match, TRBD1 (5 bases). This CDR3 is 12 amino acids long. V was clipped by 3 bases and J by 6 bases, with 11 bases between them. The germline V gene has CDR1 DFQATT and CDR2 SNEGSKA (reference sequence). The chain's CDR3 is CSASGAAAEAFF. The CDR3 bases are TGCAGTGCTAGTGGGGCAGCCGCTGAAGCTTTCTTT.

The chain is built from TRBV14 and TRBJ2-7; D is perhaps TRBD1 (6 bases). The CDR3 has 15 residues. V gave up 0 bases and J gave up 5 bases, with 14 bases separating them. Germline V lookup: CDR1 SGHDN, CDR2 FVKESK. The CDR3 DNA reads TGTGCCAGCAGCCAAGAGGGCAGGGGTTTCGACGAGCAGTACTTC. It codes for CASSQEGRGFDEQYF.